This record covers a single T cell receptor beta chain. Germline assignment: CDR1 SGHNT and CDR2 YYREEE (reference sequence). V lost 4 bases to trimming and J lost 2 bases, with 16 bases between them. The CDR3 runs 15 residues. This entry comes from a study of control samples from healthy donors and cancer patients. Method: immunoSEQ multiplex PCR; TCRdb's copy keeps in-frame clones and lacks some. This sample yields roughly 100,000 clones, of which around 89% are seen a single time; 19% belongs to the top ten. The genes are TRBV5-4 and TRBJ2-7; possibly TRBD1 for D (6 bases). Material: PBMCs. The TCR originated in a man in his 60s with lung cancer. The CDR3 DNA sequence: TGTGCCAGCAGCAGAGAAGAGGACAGAACCTACGAGCAGTACTTC. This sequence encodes CASSREEDRTYEQYF.